The 12 T cell receptor beta chains presented below share a single source sample, sequenced in a study of T cell clones after liver transplantation. Libraries were prepared by immunoSEQ multiplex PCR; TCRdb keeps only in-frame clonotypes and omits some of them. The sample holds tens of thousands of clones, 70% to 75% seen once. This material consisted of CD4+ T cells from blood, taken before liver transplant. The receptors stem from a human donor who received a liver transplant.

The chain is built from TRBV6-4 and TRBJ2-3, with TRBD1 as a possible D gene (5 bases). V lost 2 bases and J 8 bases, leaving 8 bases between the germline ends. Germline lookup yields CDR1 MRHNA and CDR2 SNTAGT. CDR3 length equals 12 residues. CDR3 region: CASSDQGVTQYF. The CDR3 nucleotides are TGTGCCAGCAGTGACCAAGGGGTTACGCAGTATTTT.

A few counts support this clone. V and J are TRBV30 and TRBJ2-6; 7 positions match TRBD1. V gave up 0 bases and J gave up 4 bases; unmatched junction bases: 3. Germline lookup yields CDR1 GTSNPN and CDR2 SVGIG (reference sequence). The CDR3 spans 15 residues. The CDR3 DNA reads as TGTGCCTGGAGTGTAACAGGGGCGGGGGCCAACGTCCTGACTTTC. Translation gives CAWSVTGAGANVLTF.

By sample fraction, this clone is medium-sized. This chain uses TRBV19 with TRBJ1-2, with TRBD1 identical over 9 bases. V shed 8 bases and J 5 bases; nucleotides not matched to a gene: 6. Germline CDR1 is LNHDA and CDR2 is SQIVND (reference sequence). The CDR3 runs to 13 residues. The CDR3 region has the DNA TGTGCCAGTCGTGTGGGGACAGGGTATGGCTACACCTTC. As protein: CASRVGTGYGYTF.

Ten or more counts support this clone. Other DNA sequences in the same sample also yield this CDR3. This chain joins TRBV6-5 and TRBJ2-7, with D possibly matching TRBD2 (7 bases). The CDR3 extends over 13 amino acids. Germline lookup yields CDR1 MNHEY and CDR2 SVGAGI. The ends were cut back, 6 bases at V and 4 bases at J, with 13 bases in the middle. The DNA of the CDR3 is TGTGCCAGCAGGAGGGGGGGGAGTTACGAGCAGTACTTC. Translation gives CASRRGGSYEQYF.

V usage is TRBV5-4 and J usage is TRBJ2-2, with D tentatively TRBD2 (6 bases). There are 14 residues in the CDR3. CDR1 and CDR2 (germline): SGHNT, YYREEE (reference sequence). V was shortened by 7 bases and J by 6 bases, with 16 bases between the two germline ends. CDR3 residues: CASRTEGPAGELFF. The CDR3 DNA reads TGTGCCAGCCGTACGGAGGGGCCGGCCGGGGAGCTGTTTTTT.

Many counts were recorded for this clone. The chain has TRBV19 and TRBJ1-5; D uncertain. This CDR3 contains 13 residues. Germline CDR1 is LNHDA and CDR2 is SQIVND (reference sequence). The V end lost 3 bases, the J end lost 11 bases, and 14 bases lay between the germline ends. CDR3 sequence reads: CASSIPPNKSQHF. The DNA for the CDR3 is TGTGCCAGTAGTATCCCCCCTAATAAATCCCAGCATTTT.

The V call is TRBV5-6, the J call TRBJ2-3, with 9 bases fitting TRBD2. Trimming cost V 4 bases and J 4 bases; bases outside gene matches: 7. Germline V gene data show CDR1 as SGHDT and CDR2 as YYEEEE. The CDR3 length is 15 residues. The CDR3: CASSLESGGPDTQYF. DNA for the CDR3: TGTGCCAGCAGCCTGGAAAGCGGGGGGCCAGATACGCAGTATTTT. The full variable domain, with the rest looked up from reference TRBV5-6 and TRBJ2-3, is DAGVTQSPTHLIKTRGQQVTLRCSPKSGHDTVSWYQQALGQGPQFIFQYYEEEERQRGNFPDRFSGHQFPNYSSELNVNALLLGDSALYLCASSLESGGPDTQYFGPGTRLTVL.

The chain has TRBV6-1 and TRBJ2-7; a weak D match, TRBD1 (6 bases). Per the germline V gene, CDR1 is MNHNS and CDR2 is SASEGT. CDR3 length: 14 amino acids. The V gene lost 6 bases and the J gene lost 3 bases, with 15 bases spanning the gap. CDR3 coding DNA: TGTGCCAGCAGGGCCCGGACAGAAAACTACGAGCAGTACTTC. Translated, it gives CASRARTENYEQYF.

The table lists this clone with a few counts. The chain recombines TRBV6-1 with TRBJ1-1, with D uncertain. The CDR3 has 13 residues. V dropped 7 bases and J dropped 4 bases, with 13 bases sitting between them. CDR1 is MNHNS, CDR2 SASEGT, per germline. The CDR3 coding sequence is TGTGCCAGCAAGGAGGGCGGTAGCACTGAAGCTTTCTTT. It encodes CASKEGGSTEAFF.

This rearrangement joins TRBV7-2 to TRBJ1-2, with D perhaps TRBD1 (5 bases). The CDR3 sequence is 14 residues long. Between the trimmed V and J ends, which lost 5 bases and 3 bases, there was a span of 13 bases. The germline CDR1 and CDR2 sequences are SGHTA and FQGNSA. DNA for the CDR3: TGTGCCAGCAGCCCGGGGACTGATTACTATGGCTACACCTTC. This gives the protein CASSPGTDYYGYTF.

The chain carries TRBV7-2 and TRBJ1-2; 7 nucleotides align to TRBD1. This CDR3 spans 14 amino acids. V gave up 0 bases and J gave up 4 bases; unmatched junction bases: 2. The V gene's germline CDR1 is SGHTA and CDR2 FQGNSA. DNA for the CDR3: TGTGCCAGCAGCTTAGCTACAGGGGCCTATGGCTACACCTTC. This encodes CASSLATGAYGYTF.

V usage is TRBV11-2 and J usage is TRBJ1-1; TRBD1 agrees at 9 bases. V shed 8 bases and J 4 bases; nucleotides not matched to a gene: 5. The CDR3 is made up of 13 amino acids. Germline CDR1 is SGHAT and CDR2 is FQNNGV. The CDR3 reads CASSGQGSTEAFF. The CDR3 DNA sequence: TGTGCCAGCTCCGGACAGGGGAGCACTGAAGCTTTCTTT.